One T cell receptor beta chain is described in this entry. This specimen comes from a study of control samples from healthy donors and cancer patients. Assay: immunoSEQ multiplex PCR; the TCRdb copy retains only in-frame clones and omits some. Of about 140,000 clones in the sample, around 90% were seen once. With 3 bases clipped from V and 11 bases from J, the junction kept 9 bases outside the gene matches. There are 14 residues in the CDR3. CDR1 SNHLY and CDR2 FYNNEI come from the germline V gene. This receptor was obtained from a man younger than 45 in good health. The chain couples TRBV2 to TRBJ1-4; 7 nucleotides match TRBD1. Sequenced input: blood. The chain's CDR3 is CASSDREGGWKLFF. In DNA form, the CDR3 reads TGTGCCAGCAGTGACCGGGAAGGGGGCTGGAAACTGTTTTTT. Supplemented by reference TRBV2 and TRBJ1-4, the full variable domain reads EPEVTQTPSHQVTQMGQEVILRCVPISNHLYFYWYRQILGQKVEFLVSFYNNEISEKSEIFDDQFSVERPDGSNFTLKIRSTKLEDSAMYFCASSDREGGWKLFFGSGTQLSVL.